These 11 T cell receptor beta chains came from one sample sequenced in a study of blood T cell repertoires in COVID-19. Clones were read by immunoSEQ multiplex PCR, and TCRdb kept only the in-frame ones, dropping some. Among tens of thousands of clones listed, 80% were seen once. Sequencing used peripheral blood. These receptors were collected from a woman between 65 and 79 years old with acute or convalescent COVID-19.

Turning to this clone: Other DNA variants within this sample encode the same CDR3. This CDR3 is CASSQDGQGPNTEAFF. CDR3 in DNA: TGCGCCAGCAGCCAAGATGGTCAGGGGCCGAACACTGAAGCTTTCTTT. V is TRBV4-1 and J is TRBJ1-1; TRBD1 might be the D (6 bases). Germline V gene sequence: CDR1 MGHRA, CDR2 YSYEKL. The V and J ends lost 0 bases and 1 base respectively, with 12 bases between them. The CDR3 is 16 residues long.

Written as DNA, the CDR3 is TGTGCCAGCAAGAGAGGAGGCTACACCTTC. Its protein product is CASKRGGYTF. The V call is TRBV28, the J call TRBJ1-2, with D unclear. Per the germline V gene, CDR1 is MDHEN and CDR2 is SYDVKM. The CDR3 is made up of 10 amino acids. V was trimmed by 7 bases and J by 8 bases, leaving 8 bases between them.

The chain has TRBV29-1 and TRBJ1-2; the D gene is possibly TRBD1 (5 bases). Germline CDR1 reads SQVTM; CDR2 reads ANQGSEA. The CDR3 is 16 residues long. Trimming removed 5 bases from V and 5 bases from J, with 24 bases in between. The CDR3 here is CSVLGVDLNRNYGYTF. The DNA of the CDR3 is TGCAGCGTTTTAGGTGTGGATTTAAACAGGAATTATGGCTACACCTTC.

CDR3 residues: CASSIGGNQETQYF. The CDR3 DNA is TGTGCCAGTAGTATAGGTGGCAACCAAGAGACCCAGTACTTC. This chain connects TRBV19 to TRBJ2-5; D is unclear. CDR3 size: 14 residues. The germline V and J ends were trimmed by 1 base and 0 bases, with 6 bases remaining between them. The germline V gene has CDR1 LNHDA and CDR2 SQIVND (reference sequence). Full variable domain (rest looked up from reference TRBV19 and TRBJ2-5): DGGITQSPKYLFRKEGQNVTLSCEQNLNHDAMYWYRQDPGQGLRLIYYSQIVNDFQKGDIAEGYSVSREKKESFPLTVTSAQKNPTAFYLCASSIGGNQETQYFGPGTRLLVL.

The genes are TRBV6-2 or TRBV6-3 and TRBJ2-2, with a possible D match to TRBD1 (5 bases). The CDR3 spans 13 residues. Germline V gene lookup returns CDR1 MNHEY and CDR2 SVGEGT. V dropped 6 bases and J dropped 6 bases, with 11 bases sitting between them. CDR3 region: CASSPTVAGELFF. The CDR3 bases are TGTGCCAGCAGCCCGACAGTAGCCGGGGAGCTGTTTTTT.

This chain joins TRBV28 and TRBJ1-5, with TRBD1 identical over 10 bases. This CDR3 has 20 amino acids. J was trimmed by 1 base and V by 5 bases; bases with no gene match: 17. CDR1 and CDR2 (germline): MDHEN, SYDVKM. CDR3 residues: CASSQPRGTGVGSSNQPQHF. The CDR3 region has the DNA TGTGCCAGCAGTCAACCCAGGGGGACAGGGGTCGGTTCAAGCAATCAGCCCCAGCATTTT.

CDR3 protein: CASSSTSREQFF. As DNA, the CDR3 is TGTGCCAGCAGCTCGACTAGCCGGGAGCAGTTCTTC. The rearrangement links TRBV6-6 to TRBJ2-1, with TRBD2 matching over 7 bases. V lost 6 bases, J lost 10 bases, and 6 bases stayed unmatched. The CDR3 sequence is 12 residues long. Germline V gene data show CDR1 as MNHNY and CDR2 as SVGAGI (reference sequence).

This clone was found a few times. The genes are TRBV6-5 and TRBJ2-2; the D gene is possibly TRBD1 (6 bases). The germline V and J ends were trimmed by 10 bases and 0 bases, with 12 bases remaining between them. The CDR3 is made up of 14 amino acids. The V gene's germline CDR1 is MNHEY and CDR2 SVGAGI. This CDR3 reads CATLDRPNTGELFF. As DNA, the CDR3 is TGTGCCACACTGGACAGACCGAACACCGGGGAGCTGTTTTTT.

This rearrangement joins TRBV27 to TRBJ1-5; D ambiguous. Germline assignment: CDR1 MNHEY and CDR2 SMNVEV (reference sequence). The length of the CDR3 is 16 residues. V was pared by 1 base and J by 1 base, with 11 bases between. The CDR3 coding sequence is TGTGCCAGCAGTTTATTCGCCGACTGGAGCAATCAGCCCCAGCATTTT. It specifies CASSLFADWSNQPQHF.

This clone has just one count. This chain joins TRBV27 and TRBJ2-7; TRBD1 is a possible D gene (6 bases). CDR3 length equals 13 residues. Germline V gene lookup returns CDR1 MNHEY and CDR2 SMNVEV (reference sequence). Trimming removed 6 bases from V and 3 bases from J, with 12 bases in between. CDR3 in DNA: TGTGCCAGCAGCCCCGGGACAAGCTACGAGCAGTACTTC. This gives the protein CASSPGTSYEQYF.

A word on this clone: Within the sample, other DNA sequences also encode this same CDR3. This chain connects TRBV3-1 (or the pseudogene TRBV3-2) to TRBJ1-6; 10 bases agree with TRBD1. The germline CDR1 and CDR2 sequences are LGHDT and YNNKEL (reference sequence). The length of the CDR3 is 15 residues. V dropped 1 base and J dropped 7; count of bases not matched to a gene: 1. CDR3: CASSQGTGGNSPLHF. In DNA form, the CDR3 reads TGTGCCAGCAGCCAAGGGACAGGGGGAAATTCACCCCTCCACTTT.